This T cell receptor (beta chain) stems from a study of regulatory T cells in long-lasting Graves disease. Study overall: For a period under 3 months, newly diagnosed Graves' patients had taken antithyroid drugs.

According to the study, TCR beta libraries were built with iRepertoire HTBI primers and CDR3-region Arm-PCR. TCRdb redid the calling of the multiplex PCR reads with MiXCR, one entry per CDR3 protein. The repertoire holds over 300,000 distinct CDR3 sequences, roughly 15% seen once, with around a fifth in the top ten. Time point described: newly diagnosed GD, antithyroid drugs for less than 3 months. Generation of the TCR library employed RNA extracted from PBMCs. The receptor was isolated from a female donor with Graves disease. Sequencing was performed on peripheral blood mononuclear cells (PBMCs), taken at new diagnosis, from a patient treated with antithyroid drugs.

CDR3 protein: CASSTRSGTGVTQYF. The CDR3 coding sequence is TGTGCCAGTAGTACTCGGTCCGGGACAGGAGTGACCCAGTACTTC. The chain links TRBV19 to TRBJ2-5; TRBD1 matches 8 bases. Germline V CDR1 and CDR2: LNHDA, SQIVND (reference sequence). J lost 7 bases, V lost 4 bases, and 11 bases had no gene match. This CDR3 is built from 15 residues.